Below are 32 T cell receptor beta chains sequenced from a single sample in a study of blood T cell repertoires in COVID-19. Sequenced by immunoSEQ multiplex PCR; TCRdb stores in-frame clones only, minus some. The table records fewer than 200,000 clones, 84% of them present only once. The sample consisted of peripheral blood. The receptors derive from a human donor in a cohort sampled during active COVID-19.

This chain connects TRBV9 to TRBJ2-3; 7 nucleotides match TRBD2. J lost 7 bases, V lost 0 bases, and 5 bases had no gene match. The CDR3 runs 14 residues. Per the germline V gene, CDR1 is SGDLS and CDR2 is YYNGEE. The CDR3 is CASSVAGGLNTQYF. The DNA for the CDR3 is TGTGCCAGCAGCGTAGCGGGGGGTTTAAATACGCAGTATTTT. Combining the CDR3 with reference TRBV9 and TRBJ2-3 gives the whole variable domain DSGVTQTPKHLITATGQRVTLRCSPRSGDLSVYWYQQSLDQGLQFLIQYYNGEERAKGNILERFSAQQFPDLHSELNLSSLELGDSALYFCASSVAGGLNTQYFGPGTRLTVL.

This chain connects TRBV2 to TRBJ1-5; tentatively, D is TRBD1 (6 bases). This CDR3 has 14 amino acids. Per germline, CDR1 SNHLY and CDR2 FYNNEI. V was cut by 2 bases and J by 7 bases, with 12 bases left in between. The CDR3 DNA is TGTGCCAGCAGTGAATGGGGGGGGGCACAGCCCCAGCATTTT. Amino acids: CASSEWGGAQPQHF.

The J gene is TRBJ2-7, the V gene TRBV21-1; the table's D call, TRBD1, has no DNA check behind it. TRBV21-1 is deemed a pseudogene. CDR3 size: 17 residues. The CDR3 sequence is CASSKDSRGQGSYEQYF. Written as DNA, the CDR3 is TGTGCCAGCAGCAAAGACTCCCGGGGACAGGGGTCCTACGAGCAGTACTTC.

The CDR3 DNA follows: TGTGCCAGCAGCGTAGGCCCAGGGTTAGAGTTCTACAATGAGCAGTTCTTC. This translates into CASSVGPGLEFYNEQFF. V and J are TRBV9 and TRBJ2-1, with D tentatively TRBD1 (5 bases). V lost 0 bases, J lost 3 bases, and 16 bases lay in between. CDR1 SGDLS and CDR2 YYNGEE come from the germline V gene. This CDR3 comprises 17 residues.

The chain uses TRBV11-2 and TRBJ2-6, with D possibly being TRBD2 (6 bases). Germline CDR1 and CDR2: SGHAT and FQNNGV. Trimming cost V 1 base and J 3 bases, with 10 bases left between them. CDR3 size: 16 residues. The CDR3 region has the DNA TGTGCCAGCAGCTTAGTTCGGGGAGGTGGGGCCAACGTCCTGACTTTC. This codes for CASSLVRGGGANVLTF.

V is TRBV7-9 and J is TRBJ2-7; maybe TRBD2 (7 bases). This CDR3 contains 16 residues. Germline CDR1 SEHNR, CDR2 FQNEAQ (reference sequence). V was cut by 0 bases and J by 6 bases, with 18 bases left in between. CDR3 sequence reads: CASSLARQGRVGEQYF. CDR3 sequence (DNA): TGTGCCAGCAGCTTAGCGCGCCAGGGGAGGGTCGGCGAGCAGTACTTC. Complete variable domain (other parts from reference TRBV7-9 and TRBJ2-7): DTGVSQNPRHKITKRGQNVTFRCDPISEHNRLYWYRQTLGQGPEFLTYFQNEAQLEKSRLLSDRFSAERPKGSFSTLEIQRTEQGDSAMYLCASSLARQGRVGEQYFGPGTRLTVT.

The chain combines TRBV15 with TRBJ2-1; tentatively, D is TRBD1 (6 bases). The CDR3 covers 16 residues. Germline CDR1 reads LNHNV; CDR2 reads YYDKDF (reference sequence). Trimming took off 1 base at V and 9 bases at J, with 19 bases between the two ends. The CDR3 sequence: CATSRGGTGQPGEQFF. Written as DNA, the CDR3 is TGTGCCACCAGCAGAGGCGGTACAGGGCAACCAGGTGAGCAGTTCTTC.

The rearrangement uses TRBV18 and TRBJ2-1, with 9 bases aligning to TRBD2. Germline-derived CDR1 and CDR2 are KGHSH and LQKENI. Trimming cost V 4 bases and J 8 bases; bases outside gene matches: 9. CDR3 length: 15 amino acids. The DNA of the CDR3 is TGTGCCAGCTCACGCGACAAGGGACTAGCACATGAGCAGTTCTTC. Translated: CASSRDKGLAHEQFF.

The chain uses TRBV4-2 and TRBJ2-1; D gene uncertain. The germline V and J ends were trimmed by 2 bases and 6 bases, with 8 bases remaining between them. Looked up from germline, CDR1 is LGHNA and CDR2 is YNFKEQ. CDR3 length: 13 amino acids. CDR3 bases: TGTGCCAGCAGCCAAACCTTAGTCAATGAGCAGTTCTTC. Its translation is CASSQTLVNEQFF.

CDR3 amino acids: CASSVVSRDRGGNEQYF. In DNA form, the CDR3 reads TGTGCCAGCAGTGTGGTGAGTCGGGACAGGGGAGGAAACGAGCAGTACTTC. The chain links TRBV2 to TRBJ2-7; 10 bases map to TRBD1. The CDR3 is 17 amino acids. Looked up from germline, CDR1 is SNHLY and CDR2 is FYNNEI. V gave up 4 bases and J gave up 5 bases; unmatched junction bases: 14.

V and J are TRBV14 and TRBJ2-7; D unclear. CDR3 length equals 13 residues. Trimming left V 0 bases short and J 3 bases short, with 6 bases between. Germline V gene sequence: CDR1 SGHDN, CDR2 FVKESK. The CDR3 nucleotides are TGTGCCAGCAGCCAAGATCCCCACTACGAGCAGTACTTC. It specifies CASSQDPHYEQYF. Full variable domain (outside the CDR3, taken from reference TRBV14 and TRBJ2-7): EAGVTQFPSHSVIEKGQTVTLRCDPISGHDNLYWYRRVMGKEIKFLLHFVKESKQDESGMPNNRFLAERTGGTYSTLKVQPAELEDSGVYFCASSQDPHYEQYFGPGTRLTVT.

This CDR3 is CASSPTGLLNEQFF. The CDR3 coding sequence is TGTGCCAGCAGCCCCACCGGTTTGCTCAATGAGCAGTTCTTC. The chain combines TRBV7-8 with TRBJ2-1; D unresolved. CDR1 and CDR2 from the germline V gene are SGHVS and FQNEAQ. The CDR3 totals 14 residues. Trimming shortened V by 5 bases and J by 6 bases, and 14 bases separated the two germline ends.

A single count supports this clone. The V gene is TRBV7-2, the J gene TRBJ2-7; 7 nucleotides align to TRBD2. The CDR3 extends over 14 amino acids. After removal of 3 bases from V and 0 bases from J, the junction contained 2 bases not matched to a gene. The germline V gene encodes CDR1 SGHTA and CDR2 FQGNSA. CDR3 DNA sequence: TGTGCCAGCAGCTTCGGGGGGACCTCCTACGAGCAGTACTTC. It yields the protein CASSFGGTSYEQYF. Full variable domain (missing parts from reference TRBV7-2 and TRBJ2-7): GAGVSQSPSNKVTEKGKDVELRCDPISGHTALYWYRQSLGQGLEFLIYFQGNSAPDKSGLPSDRFSAERTGGSVSTLTIQRTQQEDSAVYLCASSFGGTSYEQYFGPGTRLTVT.

The chain has TRBV5-6 and TRBJ2-4; D may be TRBD2 (5 bases). The CDR3 covers 14 residues. The germline CDR1 and CDR2 sequences are SGHDT and YYEEEE. Trimming pared 4 bases from V and 1 base from J, leaving 9 bases between. CDR3 bases: TGTGCCAGCAGCGGCCCGGGGGCCAAAAACATTCAGTACTTC. The encoded protein is CASSGPGAKNIQYF.

The chain is built from TRBV20-1 and TRBJ1-1, with TRBD1 as a possible D gene (6 bases). The CDR3 length is 14 residues. CDR1 and CDR2 (germline): DFQATT, SNEGSKA (reference sequence). Trimming removed 3 bases from V and 3 bases from J, with 14 bases in between. DNA of the CDR3: TGCAGTGCTAGTAAGGGGGTATTTGACACTGAAGCTTTCTTT. Its translation is CSASKGVFDTEAFF.

The rearrangement links TRBV16 to TRBJ2-7; 9 bases are shared with TRBD1. V was clipped by 0 bases and J by 5 bases; unmatched bases: 5. Germline loops: CDR1 KGHSY, CDR2 FQNENV. CDR3 length equals 15 residues. The CDR3 here is CASSQSGTGYNEQYF. In DNA, the CDR3 is TGTGCCAGCAGCCAATCCGGGACAGGGTACAACGAGCAGTACTTC.

The V and J genes are TRBV6-5 and TRBJ2-7, with 9 bases identical to TRBD1. Unmatched junction bases numbered 2, after V lost 8 bases and J lost 6 bases. The CDR3 sequence is 11 residues long. Per germline, CDR1 MNHEY and CDR2 SVGAGI. The CDR3 sequence: CASGTGFEQYF. CDR3 nucleotides: TGTGCCAGCGGGACAGGGTTCGAGCAGTACTTC.

The chain links TRBV19 to TRBJ1-5; tentative D call: TRBD1 (6 bases). Trimming left V 7 bases short and J 4 bases short, with 20 bases between. CDR3 length equals 16 residues. CDR1 and CDR2 (germline): LNHDA, SQIVND (reference sequence). DNA for the CDR3: TGTGCCAGTAAACCCCAGGGGATCGGCTGGAATCAGCCCCAGCATTTT. Translation: CASKPQGIGWNQPQHF.

The chain links TRBV7-9 to TRBJ2-5; D is possibly TRBD1 (5 bases). The CDR3 extends over 14 amino acids. Germline-derived CDR1 and CDR2 are SEHNR and FQNEAQ (reference sequence). V gave up 5 bases and J gave up 5 bases, with 15 bases separating them. This CDR3 reads CASSPRAGRETQYF. The DNA of the CDR3 is TGTGCCAGCAGCCCCAGGGCAGGGCGCGAGACCCAGTACTTC.

The rearrangement joins TRBV5-1 to TRBJ1-1; 8 positions agree with TRBD1. V gave up 4 bases and J gave up 6 bases; unmatched junction bases: 14. The CDR3 totals 16 residues. CDR1 and CDR2 (germline): SGHRS, YFSETQ. CDR3 residues: CASSPGQGQWVAEAFF. The CDR3 DNA sequence: TGCGCCAGCAGCCCTGGACAGGGCCAATGGGTGGCTGAAGCTTTCTTT. Together with reference TRBV5-1 and TRBJ1-1, the CDR3 gives the full variable domain: KAGVTQTPRYLIKTRGQQVTLSCSPISGHRSVSWYQQTPGQGLQFLFEYFSETQRNKGNFPGRFSGRQFSNSRSEMNVSTLELGDSALYLCASSPGQGQWVAEAFFGQGTRLTVV.

Note on this clone: Relative to the germline gene, one junction end is altered; a read error may explain this. This chain connects TRBV15 to TRBJ2-7, with TRBD1 identical over 9 bases. This CDR3 comprises 15 residues. Germline V gene lookup returns CDR1 LNHNV and CDR2 YYDKDF (reference sequence). The CDR3 DNA reads as TGTGCCACCAGAAGAGCCGGGACAGGGTACTACGAGCAGTACTTC. Its translation is CATRRAGTGYYEQYF.

Turning to this clone: Other DNA sequences of this sample code for an identical CDR3. The J gene is TRBJ2-7, the V gene TRBV7-9, with 8 bases matching TRBD2. This CDR3 contains 16 residues. The V gene end was trimmed by 5 bases and the J gene end by 5 bases; junction bases not matched to a gene: 14. Germline-derived CDR1 and CDR2 are SEHNR and FQNEAQ (reference sequence). CDR3 residues: CASSPGAGGYGDEQYF. The CDR3 DNA reads as TGTGCCAGCAGCCCTGGGGCGGGGGGCTACGGGGACGAGCAGTACTTC. The full variable domain, in which reference TRBV7-9 and TRBJ2-7 provide the parts outside the CDR3, is DTGVSQNPRHKITKRGQNVTFRCDPISEHNRLYWYRQTLGQGPEFLTYFQNEAQLEKSRLLSDRFSAERPKGSFSTLEIQRTEQGDSAMYLCASSPGAGGYGDEQYFGPGTRLTVT.

This rearrangement joins TRBV24-1 to TRBJ1-2; 7 bases align to TRBD1. With V trimmed by 4 bases and J by 2 bases, 6 bases remained unmatched. CDR1 and CDR2 (germline): KGHDR, SFDVKD. CDR3 length: 15 residues. CDR3 in amino acids: CATSDPKTGNYGYTF. CDR3 nucleotide sequence: TGTGCCACCAGTGACCCCAAGACAGGGAACTATGGCTACACCTTC.

The chain joins TRBV3-1 (or the pseudogene TRBV3-2) to TRBJ2-6, with unresolved D. Trimming shortened V by 5 bases and J by 0 bases, and 11 bases separated the two germline ends. Germline V lookup: CDR1 LGHDT, CDR2 YNNKEL (reference sequence). CDR3 size: 16 residues. The CDR3 sequence: CASSALVFSGANVLTF. The CDR3, as DNA: TGTGCCAGCAGCGCTCTAGTTTTCTCTGGGGCCAACGTCCTGACTTTC.

The CDR3 is CASSRGVVYGNTEAFF. CDR3 nucleotide sequence: TGTGCCAGCAGCAGAGGAGTGGTCTACGGTAACACTGAAGCTTTCTTT. J is TRBJ1-1 and V is TRBV21-1. TRBV21-1 represents a pseudogene. The CDR3 totals 16 residues.

The rearrangement uses TRBV29-1 and TRBJ2-1, with TRBD1 matching over 7 bases. The CDR3 is 13 residues long. V was clipped by 5 bases and J by 5 bases; unmatched bases: 6. Germline V CDR1 and CDR2: SQVTM, ANQGSEA. The CDR3 protein is CSVPDRIDNEQFF. In DNA form, the CDR3 reads TGCAGCGTTCCGGACAGGATCGACAATGAGCAGTTCTTC.

The J gene is TRBJ1-2, the V gene TRBV2; the D gene is possibly TRBD1 (5 bases). CDR1 and CDR2 (germline): SNHLY, FYNNEI. The CDR3 is 13 residues long. V was clipped by 4 bases and J by 4 bases, with 10 bases between them. This CDR3 is CASSARAAYGYTF. In DNA form, the CDR3 reads TGTGCCAGCAGTGCCAGGGCGGCCTATGGCTACACCTTC.

CDR3 protein: CASSISPGVYETEAFF. In DNA form, the CDR3 reads TGTGCCAGTAGTATATCCCCGGGGGTTTATGAGACTGAAGCTTTCTTT. The chain is built from TRBV19 and TRBJ1-1; possibly TRBD1 for D (5 bases). CDR3 length equals 16 residues. Trimming took 2 bases from V and 5 from J, leaving 18 bases between them. Germline CDR1 reads LNHDA; CDR2 reads SQIVND (reference sequence).

This chain links TRBV29-1 with TRBJ1-2; D call uncertain. This CDR3 contains 13 residues. The V gene's germline CDR1 is SQVTM and CDR2 ANQGSEA. Trimming removed 2 bases at V and 2 bases at J, with 9 bases between. The CDR3: CSVEHTRNYGYTF. In DNA, the CDR3 is TGCAGCGTTGAACATACGAGGAACTATGGCTACACCTTC.

The chain employs TRBV7-8 and TRBJ1-1; D call uncertain. V was shortened by 5 bases and J by 7 bases, with 11 bases between the two germline ends. CDR1 is SGHVS, CDR2 FQNEAQ, per germline. The CDR3 consists of 12 residues. CDR3 in DNA: TGTGCCAGCAGCCGAAACCCCAGTGAAGCTTTCTTT. Amino acid sequence: CASSRNPSEAFF.

This clone was picked up one time. The V call is TRBV5-1, the J call TRBJ2-2, with 8 positions matching TRBD1. The CDR3 runs 16 residues. CDR1 SGHRS and CDR2 YFSETQ come from the germline V gene. V lost 5 bases to trimming and J lost 2 bases; unmatched junction nucleotides: 8. CDR3 sequence (DNA): TGCGCCAGCAGTCTACGGGGGACAGGTAACACCGGGGAGCTGTTTTTT. Protein product: CASSLRGTGNTGELFF.

V usage is TRBV5-5 and J usage is TRBJ2-1, with 8 positions matching TRBD2. Unmatched junction bases numbered 8, after V lost 2 bases and J lost 4 bases. The CDR3 loop spans 16 amino acids. Germline lookup yields CDR1 SGHKS and CDR2 YYEKEE (reference sequence). The CDR3 bases are TGTGCCAGCAGCTTTACGGGCGGGGGGTTATACAATGAGCAGTTCTTC. Translation: CASSFTGGGLYNEQFF.